A single T cell receptor (beta chain) is shown here with its context. The junction and the germline gene differ at one end; a read error may be behind it. This CDR3 has 14 amino acids. Looked up from germline, CDR1 is LGHNA and CDR2 is YNFKEQ. Profiling relied on immunoSEQ multiplex PCR, and the TCRdb table lists in-frame clones only, not all of them. This table holds approximately 49,000 clones, roughly 80% found once. The sort gate was single viable CD3+CD4+CD8-CD45RO+ cells for memory CD4+ T cells. This entry is derived from a study of memory CD4+ T cells and cytomegalovirus serostatus. Across the study: Healthy Belgian adult donors included several CMV-positive and around 25 CMV-negative people.

The clonotype was recovered from an adult in good health and CMV-seronegative. The sequenced material came from memory CD4+ T cells from blood. V and J are TRBV4-2 and TRBJ1-2; D ambiguous. The CDR3 sequence: CASSQGTVNSGYTF. The CDR3 DNA is TGTGCCAGCAGCCAAGGAACGGTCAACTCTGGCTACACCTTC.